The 20 T cell receptor beta chains listed next were all sequenced from one sample in a study of OX40 agonist ivuxolimab in advanced cancers. TCRdb keeps only in-frame clones here, not all; method: immunoSEQ multiplex PCR. The table lists nearly 25,000 clones, around 77% of them singletons. The source material was CD4+ or CD8+ T cells sorted from blood, sampled in a trial of the OX40 agonist ivuxolimab. The receptors were gathered from an adult with an advanced solid tumor such as melanoma, head and neck, liver or kidney cancer.

The chain links TRBV9 to TRBJ1-1; 10 bases line up with TRBD1. V lost 0 bases to trimming and J lost 11 bases; unmatched junction nucleotides: 4. The CDR3 consists of 13 residues. Germline loops: CDR1 SGDLS, CDR2 YYNGEE. CDR3 bases: TGTGCCAGCAGCGTAGGGACAGGGGGTAACGCTTTCTTT. This translates into CASSVGTGGNAFF.

The chain carries TRBV6-5 and TRBJ1-6; D is perhaps TRBD1 (6 bases). The germline gives CDR1 MNHEY, CDR2 SVGAGI. This CDR3 is built from 14 residues. V lost 6 bases to trimming and J lost 6 bases, with 12 bases between them. The DNA of the CDR3 is TGTGCCAGCAGGATACAGGGCAGTAATTCACCCCTCCACTTT. This encodes CASRIQGSNSPLHF.

This clone was seen only a few times. The chain is built from TRBV4-1 and TRBJ2-7, with D hard to call. Germline V CDR1 and CDR2: MGHRA, YSYEKL. This CDR3 is built from 14 residues. The germline V and J ends were trimmed by 0 bases and 3 bases, with 9 bases remaining between them. CDR3 sequence: CASSQDQRLYEQYF. The CDR3 DNA reads as TGCGCCAGCAGCCAAGATCAACGGCTCTACGAGCAGTACTTC.

The chain employs TRBV10-1 and TRBJ1-1, with D perhaps matching TRBD1 (5 bases). The CDR3 sequence is 12 residues long. V gave up 2 bases and J gave up 7 bases, with 8 bases separating them. CDR1 WNHNN and CDR2 SYGVQD come from the germline V gene (reference sequence). The CDR3 nucleotides are TGCGCCAGCAGTGAGAATGGGGGTGAAGCTTTCTTT. Its translation is CASSENGGEAFF.

This chain links TRBV13 with TRBJ2-7, with 8 bases that match TRBD2. The CDR3 length is 14 residues. Germline V gene data show CDR1 as PRHDT and CDR2 as FYEKMQ (reference sequence). Trimming cost V 6 bases and J 2 bases; bases outside gene matches: 6. The CDR3 bases are TGTGCCAGCAGTACGGGAGGGACTACCTACGAGCAGTACTTC. As protein: CASSTGGTTYEQYF.

The chain employs TRBV5-1 and TRBJ1-2, with D perhaps TRBD1 (5 bases). This CDR3 spans 13 amino acids. Germline V gene sequence: CDR1 SGHRS, CDR2 YFSETQ. V was clipped by 0 bases and J by 14 bases, with 17 bases between them. The CDR3 here is CASSLETDLRRTF. For the CDR3, the DNA is TGCGCCAGCAGCTTGGAGACAGACCTAAGACGTACCTTC. The whole variable domain, filled in from reference TRBV5-1 and TRBJ1-2, reads KAGVTQTPRYLIKTRGQQVTLSCSPISGHRSVSWYQQTPGQGLQFLFEYFSETQRNKGNFPGRFSGRQFSNSRSEMNVSTLELGDSALYLCASSLETDLRRTFGSGTRLTVV.

The genes are TRBV5-4 and TRBJ2-3; D is possibly TRBD1 (5 bases). Germline V gene sequence: CDR1 SGHNT, CDR2 YYREEE (reference sequence). The V end was cut by 0 bases, the J end by 3 bases, with 11 bases between. This CDR3 is built from 15 residues. The CDR3 region has the DNA TGTGCCAGCAGCTTGGCCAGGGCAGGGACAGATACGCAGTATTTT. It specifies CASSLARAGTDTQYF.

J is TRBJ2-7 and V is TRBV6-5, with 7 bases aligning to TRBD2. Trimming took 2 bases from V and 0 from J; bases not matched to a gene: 1. The CDR3 loop spans 14 amino acids. Germline CDR1 and CDR2: MNHEY and SVGAGI. The CDR3 DNA reads TGTGCCAGCAGTTACGGGGGGGACTCCTACGAGCAGTACTTC. Translating gives CASSYGGDSYEQYF.

This clone has a handful of counts. The rearrangement links TRBV5-4 to TRBJ2-7, with unresolved D. The germline CDR1 and CDR2 sequences are SGHNT and YYREEE (reference sequence). Trimming shortened V by 1 base and J by 7 bases, and 6 bases separated the two germline ends. This CDR3 is built from 11 residues. The CDR3 DNA sequence: TGTGCCAGCAGCTTGAGTGGGGAGCAGTACTTC. This sequence encodes CASSLSGEQYF.

In the case of this clone: Other DNA sequences of this sample code for an identical CDR3. V gene TRBV29-1 combines with J gene TRBJ2-7, with unresolved D. CDR1 is SQVTM and CDR2 is ANQGSEA in the germline V gene. This CDR3 is built from 10 residues. V was clipped by 4 bases and J by 4 bases, with 5 bases between them. The CDR3 region is CSVGGYEQYF. For the CDR3, the DNA is TGCAGCGTTGGGGGTTACGAGCAGTACTTC.

This chain links TRBV5-1 with TRBJ2-6; D uncertain. This CDR3 region has 18 residues. Germline V gene lookup returns CDR1 SGHRS and CDR2 YFSETQ. Between the trimmed V and J ends, which lost 3 bases and 0 bases, there was a span of 16 bases. CDR3 DNA sequence: TGCGCCAGCAGCTGGTTTGGAGCGACCAGCTCTGGGGCCAACGTCCTGACTTTC. Translated, it gives CASSWFGATSSGANVLTF. The full variable domain, completed using reference TRBV5-1 and TRBJ2-6, is KAGVTQTPRYLIKTRGQQVTLSCSPISGHRSVSWYQQTPGQGLQFLFEYFSETQRNKGNFPGRFSGRQFSNSRSEMNVSTLELGDSALYLCASSWFGATSSGANVLTFGAGSRLTVL.

This chain connects TRBV2 to TRBJ1-2; 7 bases are shared with TRBD1. The CDR3 extends over 14 amino acids. CDR1 and CDR2 (germline): SNHLY, FYNNEI. Trimming removed 2 bases from V and 8 bases from J; junction bases left unmatched: 8. The CDR3 loop is CASSESSGGRGYTF. CDR3 in DNA: TGTGCCAGCAGTGAATCCTCAGGGGGACGGGGCTACACCTTC.

V and J are TRBV6-1 and TRBJ2-5; D may be TRBD1 (6 bases). The DNA matches TRBJ2-7 better at its end, which makes the J call doubtful. Germline lookup yields CDR1 MNHNS and CDR2 SASEGT. The CDR3 is 14 amino acids. Here the CDR3 DNA reads TGTGCCAGCAGCCCCATGGCGGCAGGGGTCGAGCAGTACTTC. It yields the protein CASSPMAAGVEQYF.

By share, this clone counts as medium-sized (0.01 to 0.1%). V is TRBV20-1 and J is TRBJ1-1, with 10 bases aligning to TRBD1. The CDR3 runs to 11 residues. The germline gives CDR1 DFQATT, CDR2 SNEGSKA (reference sequence). V trimming: 8 bases; J trimming: 9 bases; junction bases outside the gene matches: 6. This CDR3 is CSFGQGVQAFF. The CDR3 nucleotides are TGCAGTTTCGGACAGGGGGTACAAGCTTTCTTT.

This chain connects TRBV2 to TRBJ1-2; 7 bases match TRBD1. The junction had 14 bases not matched to a gene; V was cut back by 1 base and J by 6 bases. Looked up from germline, CDR1 is SNHLY and CDR2 is FYNNEI. The CDR3 runs 17 residues. DNA of the CDR3: TGTGCCAGCAGTGAAGTGGGGAACGACAGGGTTAGGGATGGCTACACCTTC. This codes for CASSEVGNDRVRDGYTF.

The chain uses TRBV6-9 and TRBJ1-5; D gene unclear. The CDR3 extends over 15 amino acids. Per germline, CDR1 MNHGY and CDR2 SVAAGI. V gave up 5 bases and J gave up 5 bases, with 16 bases separating them. CDR3 sequence reads: CASSTTGSLDQPQHF. CDR3 coding DNA: TGTGCCAGCAGTACCACCGGGTCATTGGATCAGCCCCAGCATTTT.

In its sample, this clone was seen a few times. The CDR3 DNA follows: TGCGCCAGCAGCGCGACAGGGGATGGAAACACCATATATTTT. Translating gives CASSATGDGNTIYF. This chain uses TRBV4-1 with TRBJ1-3, with 8 bases that match TRBD1. There are 14 residues in the CDR3. After removal of 5 bases from V and 3 bases from J, the junction contained 3 bases not matched to a gene. Germline V gene sequence: CDR1 MGHRA, CDR2 YSYEKL.

The CDR3 here is CASSVNRGYEQYF. The CDR3 nucleotides read TGTGCCAGCAGTGTCAACAGGGGTTACGAGCAGTACTTC. V usage is TRBV6-4 and J usage is TRBJ2-7; 7 bases match TRBD1. This CDR3 region has 13 residues. Germline assignment: CDR1 MRHNA and CDR2 SNTAGT. Trimming removed 4 bases from V and 4 bases from J; junction bases left unmatched: 4.

By share of the sample, this clone is medium-sized. The V and J genes are TRBV7-9 and TRBJ1-1, with D tentatively TRBD1 (6 bases). CDR3 size: 15 residues. Germline V lookup: CDR1 SEHNR, CDR2 FQNEAQ (reference sequence). V was shortened by 4 bases and J by 0 bases, with 12 bases between the two germline ends. CDR3: CASSSRTDLNTEAFF. In DNA, the CDR3 is TGTGCCAGCAGCTCACGGACAGACTTGAACACTGAAGCTTTCTTT.

The chain employs TRBV5-1 and TRBJ1-3, with a tentative D call TRBD1 (5 bases). The CDR3 has 16 residues. V dropped 4 bases and J dropped 2 bases, with 16 bases sitting between them. Looked up from germline, CDR1 is SGHRS and CDR2 is YFSETQ. The CDR3 is CASSVGRTKAGNTIYF. In DNA, the CDR3 is TGCGCCAGCAGCGTTGGCCGGACAAAGGCTGGAAACACCATATATTTT.